Presented here are 5 T cell receptor beta chains from one specimen sequenced in a study of cytomegalovirus exposure and HLA in healthy donors. The study ran its PCR with 60 Vbeta and 13 Jbeta primers. The repertoire was sequenced with immunoSEQ multiplex PCR; TCRdb's copy has only in-frame clones and lacks some. The data hold some 130,000 clones, with 80% observed a single time. Sequencing input: PBMCs. The receptors were sampled from a male donor in good health and CMV-seronegative.

This chain links TRBV2 with TRBJ1-1; 7 bases agree with TRBD1. With V trimmed by 4 bases and J by 11 bases, 4 bases remained unmatched. The germline V gene has CDR1 SNHLY and CDR2 FYNNEI. The CDR3 runs 11 residues. CDR3 nucleotide sequence: TGTGCCAGCAGTGCAGGGGGAGTCGCTTTCTTT. It yields the protein CASSAGGVAFF.

V usage is TRBV7-6 and J usage is TRBJ2-3; 15 bases are a match to TRBD2. Germline CDR1 is SGHVS and CDR2 is FNYEAQ. Unmatched junction bases numbered 10, after V lost 5 bases and J lost 1 base. This CDR3 has 19 residues. The CDR3, as DNA: TGTGCCAGCAGCGTAGGGACTAGCGGGGGGTTACGAGGCACAGATACGCAGTATTTT. The encoded protein is CASSVGTSGGLRGTDTQYF.

The chain carries TRBV5-5 and TRBJ1-1; D may be TRBD1 (5 bases). The CDR3 covers 14 residues. V was cut by 0 bases and J by 5 bases, with 11 bases left in between. Germline CDR1 is SGHKS and CDR2 is YYEKEE (reference sequence). The CDR3 region has the DNA TGTGCCAGCAGCTTGGAGAGGGGAGGGACTGAAGCTTTCTTT. Translating gives CASSLERGGTEAFF.

The CDR3 is CASSPLLGGGYTYEQYF. The CDR3 nucleotides are TGTGCCAGCAGTCCCCTCCTTGGGGGAGGGTATACCTACGAGCAGTACTTC. The chain combines TRBV27 with TRBJ2-7; TRBD2 agrees at 7 bases. The germline V gene has CDR1 MNHEY and CDR2 SMNVEV (reference sequence). The CDR3 extends over 17 amino acids. Trimming cost V 5 bases and J 2 bases; bases outside gene matches: 15.

The chain joins TRBV25-1 to TRBJ1-1; no reliable D call. This CDR3 has 11 residues. Germline loops: CDR1 MGHDK, CDR2 SYGVNS. The ends were cut back, 8 bases at V and 4 bases at J, with 8 bases in the middle. The CDR3 here is CASGEGTEAFF. CDR3 DNA sequence: TGTGCCAGCGGGGAGGGCACTGAAGCTTTCTTT.